These 5 T cell receptor beta chains were sequenced from one sample in a study of blood T cell repertoires in COVID-19. Using immunoSEQ multiplex PCR, the repertoire was profiled, and TCRdb retains in-frame clones only, with some absent. The sample records 200,000 to 250,000 clones, approximately 90% being singletons. The sample comprised peripheral blood. The source is a man aged 18 to 30 with active or convalescent COVID-19.

Only one count was recorded for this clone. The junction shows a germline mismatch at one end, possibly a read error. The V gene is TRBV15, the J gene TRBJ1-2; TRBD1 matches 8 bases. The germline CDR1 and CDR2 sequences are LNHNV and YYDKDF (reference sequence). The CDR3 spans 11 residues. CDR3 sequence reads: CATSRGGQGIF. CDR3 DNA sequence: TGTGCCACCAGCAGAGGAGGACAGGGAATCTTC.

The chain uses TRBV25-1 and TRBJ2-7; 7 bases line up with TRBD2. Germline V CDR1 and CDR2: MGHDK, SYGVNS. V shed 6 bases, J shed 3 bases, and the junction held 8 bases outside the gene matches. The CDR3 is 14 residues long. DNA for the CDR3: TGTGCCAGCAGCAGACTAGCAGGACTCTACGAGCAGTACTTC. Protein product: CASSRLAGLYEQYF.

This chain links TRBV5-7 with TRBJ1-2, with D maybe TRBD1 (5 bases). TRBV5-7 is an ORF, with its function uncertain. The CDR3 is 15 amino acids. The V end lost 2 bases, the J end lost 1 base, and 12 bases lay between the germline ends. The DNA of the CDR3 is TGTGCCAGCAGCTTATGGCAGGGTTTTAACTATGGCTACACCTTC. It translates to CASSLWQGFNYGYTF.

This chain connects TRBV3-1 (or the pseudogene TRBV3-2) to TRBJ2-7; 13 bases fit TRBD2. J lost 3 bases, V lost 4 bases, and 6 bases had no gene match. Germline-derived CDR1 and CDR2 are LGHDT and YNNKEL (reference sequence). The CDR3 consists of 16 residues. The CDR3 DNA follows: TGTGCCAGCAGCCCTCGACTAGCGGGGGGATACTACGAGCAGTACTTC. Translated: CASSPRLAGGYYEQYF.

This sequence joins TRBV3-1 (or the pseudogene TRBV3-2) and TRBJ2-7, with 9 positions matching TRBD1. With 4 bases clipped from V and 3 bases from J, the junction kept 4 bases outside the gene matches. The CDR3 has 14 residues. Germline loops: CDR1 LGHDT, CDR2 YNNKEL (reference sequence). The DNA of the CDR3 is TGTGCCAGCAGCCGGGGACAGGGTTTCTACGAGCAGTACTTC. It encodes CASSRGQGFYEQYF.